What follows describes a single T cell receptor beta chain. Its antigen remains unidentified. The PCR made use of 60 Vbeta and 13 Jbeta primers. Some clones are missing from TCRdb's copy, which holds only in-frame ones; the method was immunoSEQ multiplex PCR. Here the sample spans around 120,000 clones, about 80% being singletons. These data belong to a study of cytomegalovirus exposure and HLA in healthy donors. Study as a whole: Earlier results showed roughly 120 million unique TCR beta sequences derived from some 180 million T cells. Study-wide results and caveats: The Asian-associated ancestry cluster reportedly had fewer N-insertions than the approximately 690-donor mean in a later analysis. One variant, a missense change in DCLRE1C, was linked in a later analysis to TCR beta V- and J-gene trimming.

V gave up 2 bases and J gave up 5 bases; unmatched junction bases: 10. This CDR3 contains 17 residues. Looked up from germline, CDR1 is PRHDT and CDR2 is FYEKMQ (reference sequence). The chain recombines TRBV13 with TRBJ2-4; 9 bases line up with TRBD2. Sequenced sample: PBMCs. The TCR originated in a woman between 50 and 59 years old in good health and CMV-seropositive. The CDR3: CASSLTWRAGGQNIQYF. CDR3 bases: TGTGCCAGCAGCTTAACGTGGCGAGCGGGAGGCCAAAACATTCAGTACTTC.